Below, 25 T cell receptor beta chains from the same sample are listed, as sequenced in a study of blood T cells in healthy people across ages. For the second PCR, which ran for roughly 7 to 11 cycles, a sample-barcoded 5' primer and a J-beta primer mix were used. TCRdb itself ran the 5' RACE reads through MiXCR, one entry per CDR3 protein. The table shows about 1.8 million distinct CDR3 sequences, with less than 50% occurring only once. Input material: blood. The source is a woman in her forties in good health.

This clonotype showed up just a few times. The chain couples TRBV4-2 to TRBJ1-1; D not resolved. CDR1 LGHNA and CDR2 YNFKEQ come from the germline V gene. V shed 4 bases and J shed 1 base, with 10 bases lying between them. CDR3 length: 14 amino acids. The CDR3 here is CASSPLPRNTEAFF. For the CDR3, the DNA is TGTGCCAGCAGCCCCCTCCCCCGGAACACTGAAGCTTTCTTT.

This rearrangement joins TRBV20-1 to TRBJ2-5; TRBD2 matches at 10 bases. V lost 7 bases and J lost 2; bases outside the gene matches: 10. The CDR3 length is 15 residues. Per germline, CDR1 DFQATT and CDR2 SNEGSKA (reference sequence). CDR3 in DNA: TGCAGTGTCCCCTCGGGACTAGCGACTCAAGAGACCCAGTACTTC. Translation: CSVPSGLATQETQYF.

Comment on this clonotype: Compared with germline, one end of the junction differs, possibly owing to a read error. The chain uses TRBV5-1 and TRBJ2-4; D is undetermined. Germline CDR1 SGHRS, CDR2 YFSETQ. This CDR3 contains 15 residues. CDR3 sequence (DNA): TGCGCCAGCAGCCTGCCTGGATTAGCCCAAAACATTCAGTACTTC. It encodes CASSLPGLAQNIQYF.

The rearrangement joins TRBV6-5 to TRBJ1-5; D uncertain. V was pared by 6 bases and J by 6 bases, with 18 bases between. Germline V CDR1 and CDR2: MNHEY, SVGAGI. The CDR3 has 15 residues. CDR3 sequence: CASSPGRALGQPQHF. As DNA, the CDR3 is TGTGCCAGCAGCCCCGGCAGAGCGCTGGGTCAGCCCCAGCATTTT.

The genes are TRBV3-1 and TRBJ2-3, with a tentative D call TRBD2 (5 bases). The V end lost 2 bases, the J end lost 3 bases, and 12 bases lay between the germline ends. There are 15 residues in the CDR3. Looked up from germline, CDR1 is LGHDT and CDR2 is YNNKEL (reference sequence). The CDR3 is CASSQSGVRTDTQYF. DNA for the CDR3: TGTGCCAGCAGCCAATCCGGGGTACGTACAGATACGCAGTATTTT.

V usage is TRBV20-1 and J usage is TRBJ2-5; 7 positions match TRBD1. Losses at the gene ends were 1 base for V and 0 bases for J; bases not matched to a gene: 8. CDR3 size: 16 residues. Germline loops: CDR1 DFQATT, CDR2 SNEGSKA (reference sequence). The CDR3: CSARGAGGAYQETQYF. The CDR3 DNA reads TGCAGTGCTAGAGGGGCAGGGGGAGCTTACCAAGAGACCCAGTACTTC.

This clonotype was counted a few times. The chain recombines TRBV4-3 with TRBJ2-5; 9 bases align to TRBD2. V shed 0 bases, J shed 1 base, and the junction held 9 bases outside the gene matches. The CDR3 loop spans 18 amino acids. Germline V gene lookup returns CDR1 LGHNA and CDR2 YSLEER. This CDR3 is CASSQELSSGGFQETQYF. The CDR3 nucleotides are TGCGCCAGCAGCCAAGAGTTGAGTAGCGGGGGTTTCCAAGAGACCCAGTACTTC.

The chain has TRBV6-2 or TRBV6-3 and TRBJ2-5; 12 nucleotides line up with TRBD2. J gave up 2 bases and V 2 bases, and 3 bases lay outside the gene matches. The CDR3 is 16 amino acids. Germline V gene data show CDR1 as MNHEY and CDR2 as SVGEGT. The CDR3 DNA sequence: TGTGCCAGCAGTTACGGGACTAGCGGGCAACAAGAGACCCAGTACTTC. Translating gives CASSYGTSGQQETQYF.

V and J are TRBV7-2 and TRBJ1-4, with 7 nucleotides matching TRBD1. The junction had 0 bases not matched to a gene; V was cut back by 3 bases and J by 5 bases. This CDR3 contains 13 residues. CDR1 is SGHTA and CDR2 is FQGNSA in the germline V gene. CDR3 loop: CASSLGQNEKLFF. The CDR3 bases are TGTGCCAGCAGCTTGGGACAGAATGAAAAACTGTTTTTT.

This chain connects TRBV4-1 to TRBJ2-6; 9 bases match TRBD2. Trimming removed 1 base from V and 4 bases from J; junction bases left unmatched: 5. The V gene's germline CDR1 is MGHRA and CDR2 YSYEKL. This CDR3 is 17 amino acids long. CDR3 DNA sequence: TGCGCCAGCAGCCAAGTCCTAGCGGGGTCCGGGGCCAACGTCCTGACTTTC. Translated, it gives CASSQVLAGSGANVLTF.

This clonotype was counted between two and nine times. The V call is TRBV7-9, the J call TRBJ2-1; 13 nucleotides align to TRBD2. The CDR3 has 16 amino acids. The V segment lost 5 bases and the J segment 7 bases; nucleotides outside the gene matches: 8. Germline assignment: CDR1 SEHNR and CDR2 FQNEAQ (reference sequence). The CDR3 spells CASSPTSGGAGNEQFF. CDR3 in DNA: TGTGCCAGCAGCCCAACTAGCGGGGGGGCCGGAAATGAGCAGTTCTTC.

In this sample, this clonotype turned up once. A read error may account for a junction end that differs from germline. V and J are TRBV20-1 and TRBJ2-4; a weak D match, TRBD1 (7 bases). Germline V gene sequence: CDR1 DFQATT, CDR2 SNEGSKA (reference sequence). CDR3 length: 13 residues. The chain's CDR3 is CSTRVEGAGTQYF. The CDR3 DNA is TGCAGTACTAGAGTGGAGGGGGCGGGCACCCAGTACTTC.

This clonotype has just a few counts. V is TRBV24-1 and J is TRBJ2-3, with 14 bases that match TRBD2. This CDR3 is built from 17 residues. The germline gives CDR1 KGHDR, CDR2 SFDVKD. The junction had 6 bases not matched to a gene; V was cut back by 0 bases and J by 8 bases. The CDR3 protein is CATSDLGTSGGLGTQYF. In nucleotides, the CDR3 is TGTGCCACCAGTGATTTGGGGACTAGCGGGGGACTCGGTACGCAGTATTTT.

This clonotype showed up just a few times. CDR3 nucleotides: TGTGCCAGCAGCGCTGGCGGGGCACCGAAACATGGGTACTTC. This translates into CASSAGGAPKHGYF. The V call is TRBV7-2, the J call TRBJ2-4, with D possibly being TRBD2 (6 bases). The V and J ends lost 5 bases and 15 bases respectively, with 23 bases between them. Germline values: CDR1 SGHTA, CDR2 FQGNSA. This CDR3 has 14 amino acids.

The chain links TRBV11-2 to TRBJ2-1; D is possibly TRBD1 (6 bases). This CDR3 is 15 amino acids long. Germline lookup yields CDR1 SGHAT and CDR2 FQNNGV. Trimming left V 5 bases short and J 4 bases short, with 15 bases between. The CDR3 sequence: CASSGEDSVYNEQFF. DNA for the CDR3: TGTGCCAGCAGCGGCGAGGACAGTGTTTACAATGAGCAGTTCTTC.

As concerns this clonotype: This may be a read error: a much more frequent sequence differs by one nucleotide. The rearrangement links TRBV7-2 to TRBJ2-1; a weak D match, TRBD2 (5 bases). Germline CDR1 and CDR2: SGHTA and FQGNSA. The CDR3 is 12 residues long. The CDR3 DNA reads as TGTGCCAACAGCTTAACGAGCGGTGAGCAGTTCTTC. Protein sequence: CANSLTSGEQFF.

This clonotype has a handful of counts. The chain uses TRBV28 and TRBJ1-2; D is unresolved. The germline V gene has CDR1 MDHEN and CDR2 SYDVKM. The V and J ends lost 7 bases and 0 bases respectively, with 9 bases between them. The CDR3 runs to 13 residues. In DNA form, the CDR3 reads TGTGCCAGCATGAGCGGACCTAACTATGGCTACACCTTC. As protein: CASMSGPNYGYTF.

The rearrangement uses TRBV6-1 and TRBJ1-4, with 8 bases identical to TRBD1. The CDR3 consists of 14 residues. V gave up 6 bases and J gave up 8 bases; unmatched junction bases: 8. Germline V gene data show CDR1 as MNHNS and CDR2 as SASEGT. The CDR3 sequence: CASSSRGQREKLFF. CDR3 DNA: TGTGCCAGCAGCTCCAGGGGGCAACGGGAAAAACTGTTTTTT.

The chain has TRBV6-5 and TRBJ2-5, with a tentative D call TRBD2 (6 bases). The V gene lost 1 base and the J gene lost 1 base, with 13 bases spanning the gap. There are 16 residues in the CDR3. Germline lookup yields CDR1 MNHEY and CDR2 SVGAGI. The CDR3 DNA is TGTGCCAGCAGTTACTTACCTCGGGGGAGCCAAGAGACCCAGTACTTC. Translating it yields CASSYLPRGSQETQYF.

This sequence joins TRBV20-1 and TRBJ1-2; the D gene is possibly TRBD1 (5 bases). The germline V and J ends were trimmed by 6 bases and 8 bases, with 22 bases remaining between them. Germline-derived CDR1 and CDR2 are DFQATT and SNEGSKA (reference sequence). The CDR3 is 14 amino acids. The CDR3 DNA sequence: TGCAGTGCGAGGGGCCAGCAGCCCGTGGGGGGCTACACCTTC. Translated: CSARGQQPVGGYTF.

This clonotype was observed a few times. The gene calls are TRBV24-1 and TRBJ1-5, with TRBD1 identical over 9 bases. Germline CDR1 KGHDR, CDR2 SFDVKD. CDR3 length: 16 residues. V was pared by 2 bases and J by 6 bases, with 7 bases of the junction left unmatched. The CDR3 is CATSDSTGGLGQPQHF. The CDR3 nucleotides are TGTGCCACCAGTGATTCAACAGGGGGCTTGGGTCAGCCCCAGCATTTT.

This clonotype appeared a few times. This chain links TRBV5-1 with TRBJ2-1, with 7 bases that match TRBD1. V was clipped by 9 bases and J by 9 bases; unmatched bases: 18. From germline, CDR1 is SGHRS and CDR2 YFSETQ. There are 15 residues in the CDR3. CDR3 DNA sequence: TGCGCCACCGCGTCAGGAGACAGGGTCTTAACTGAGCAGTTCTTC. This codes for CATASGDRVLTEQFF.

This clonotype has more than one count but fewer than ten. The chain uses TRBV6-5 and TRBJ2-5, with D tentatively TRBD1 or TRBD2 (5 bases each). V was cut by 7 bases and J by 0 bases, with 18 bases left in between. Germline CDR1 reads MNHEY; CDR2 reads SVGAGI. This CDR3 contains 16 residues. CDR3 in amino acids: CASKGLPGTYQETQYF. In DNA form, the CDR3 reads TGTGCCAGCAAAGGGCTACCCGGGACCTACCAAGAGACCCAGTACTTC.

CDR3 DNA sequence: TGTGCCAGCTCACCGAGCACGGAAAACGTTCAGTACTTC. Its translation is CASSPSTENVQYF. J is TRBJ2-7 and V is TRBV18; D is uncertain. With 3 bases removed from V and 10 bases from J, the gap between germline ends came to 16 bases. CDR3 length: 13 amino acids. CDR1 is KGHSH, CDR2 LQKENI, per germline.

This chain links TRBV11-2 with TRBJ2-5; D is uncertain. Germline V CDR1 and CDR2: SGHAT, FQNNGV. This CDR3 is 11 amino acids long. V lost 4 bases to trimming and J lost 13 bases, with 13 bases between them. As DNA, the CDR3 is TGTGCCAGCAGCTCAGTAAACGAGCGGTACTTC. Its protein is CASSSVNERYF.